This T cell receptor beta chain was retrieved from a study of T cell responses to AZD1222 COVID-19 vaccine. General observations from the study: Of the AZD1222 recipients, only 5 or 6 were seropositive at baseline. In all cases, repertoires were sampled only after the peak T cell response. Spike was spanned by vaccine-associated CD4 TCRs, which were dominant at 160-218 and 743-854.

TCRdb keeps only in-frame clones here, not all; method: immunoSEQ multiplex PCR. Among about 140,000 clones listed, almost 95% were seen once. Concerning this clone itself: Its antigen is unknown.

Germline CDR1 KGHSH, CDR2 LQKENI. V dropped 3 bases and J dropped 3 bases, with 8 bases sitting between them. The CDR3 covers 13 residues. The rearrangement links TRBV18 to TRBJ1-1, with D unclear. The receptor comes from an adult who received the AZD1222 COVID-19 vaccine. The specimen comprised peripheral blood, sampled 28 days after the second AZD1222 dose. The CDR3 DNA is TGTGCCAGCTCACCTATGAAGCACACTGAAGCTTTCTTT. It is translated as CASSPMKHTEAFF.